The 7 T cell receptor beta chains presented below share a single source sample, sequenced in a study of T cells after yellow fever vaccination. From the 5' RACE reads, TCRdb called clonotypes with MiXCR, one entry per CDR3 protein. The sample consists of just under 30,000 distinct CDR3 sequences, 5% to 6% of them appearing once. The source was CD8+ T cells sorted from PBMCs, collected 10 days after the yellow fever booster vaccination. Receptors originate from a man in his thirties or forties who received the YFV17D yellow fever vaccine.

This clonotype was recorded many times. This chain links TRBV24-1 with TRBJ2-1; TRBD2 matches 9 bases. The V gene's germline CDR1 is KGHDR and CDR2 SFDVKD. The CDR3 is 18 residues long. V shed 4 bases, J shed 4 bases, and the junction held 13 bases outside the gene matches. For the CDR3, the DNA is TGTGCCACCAGTGACGTTAGGAGTAGCGGGAGAGGGTACAATGAGCAGTTCTTC. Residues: CATSDVRSSGRGYNEQFF.

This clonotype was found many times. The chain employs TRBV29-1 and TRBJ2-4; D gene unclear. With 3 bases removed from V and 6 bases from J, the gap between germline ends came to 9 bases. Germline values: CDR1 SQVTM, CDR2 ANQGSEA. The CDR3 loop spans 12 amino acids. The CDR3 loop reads CSVEGTLNIQYF. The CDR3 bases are TGCAGCGTTGAGGGCACTTTAAACATTCAGTACTTC.

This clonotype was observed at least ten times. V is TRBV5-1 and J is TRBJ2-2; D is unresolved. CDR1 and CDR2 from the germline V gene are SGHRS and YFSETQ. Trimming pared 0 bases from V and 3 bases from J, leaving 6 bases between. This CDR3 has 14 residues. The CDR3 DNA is TGCGCCAGCAGCTTGGGCCAGTACACCGGGGAGCTGTTTTTT. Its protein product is CASSLGQYTGELFF.

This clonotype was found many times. The CDR3 region is CASTSRGGYEQYF. CDR3 nucleotide sequence: TGTGCCAGCACTTCCCGGGGAGGCTACGAGCAGTACTTC. The rearrangement joins TRBV12-3 or TRBV12-4 to TRBJ2-7; perhaps TRBD2 as D (6 bases). Trimming took off 7 bases at V and 3 bases at J, with 13 bases between the two ends. The CDR3 runs 13 residues.

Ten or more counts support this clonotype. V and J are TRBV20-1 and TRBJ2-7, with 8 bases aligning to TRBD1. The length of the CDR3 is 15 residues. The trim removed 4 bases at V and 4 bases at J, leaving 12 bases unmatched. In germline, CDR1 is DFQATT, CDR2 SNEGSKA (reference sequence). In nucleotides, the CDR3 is TGCAGTGCTATTGGCCGACAGGGGCGGGTTTACGAGCAGTACTTC. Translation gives CSAIGRQGRVYEQYF.

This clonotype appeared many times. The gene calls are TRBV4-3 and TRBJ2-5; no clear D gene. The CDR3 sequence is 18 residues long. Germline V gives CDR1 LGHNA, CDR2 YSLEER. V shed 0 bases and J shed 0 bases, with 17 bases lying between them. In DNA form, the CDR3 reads TGCGCCAGCAGCCAAGAGAGCTTCCTTACTGGGAACCAAGAGACCCAGTACTTC. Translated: CASSQESFLTGNQETQYF.

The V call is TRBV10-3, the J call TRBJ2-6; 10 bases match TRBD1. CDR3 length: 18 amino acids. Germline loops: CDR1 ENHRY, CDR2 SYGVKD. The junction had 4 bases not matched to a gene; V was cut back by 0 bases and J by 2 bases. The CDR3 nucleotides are TGTGCCATCAGTGAGTCCCGGACAGGGGGTGCTGGGGCCAACGTCCTGACTTTC. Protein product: CAISESRTGGAGANVLTF.